Listed here are 27 T cell receptor beta chains from one sample, sequenced in a study of T cell clones after liver transplantation. Profiled with immunoSEQ multiplex PCR; TCRdb holds only in-frame clones, not every one. The table includes 75,000 to 85,000 clones, 75% to 90% detected once. Sequencing was performed on CD4+ T cells from blood, taken at the 22-month timepoint. The receptors stem from a human patient who received a liver transplant. Some T cells may be transferred from the graft donor.

The J gene is TRBJ1-4, the V gene TRBV29-1; D is unresolved. The CDR3 totals 11 residues. CDR1 and CDR2 (germline): SQVTM, ANQGSEA. V was clipped by 5 bases and J by 6 bases, with 7 bases between them. CDR3 sequence reads: CSVLSYEKLFF. The CDR3 DNA reads as TGCAGCGTTCTATCCTATGAAAAACTGTTTTTT.

The chain carries TRBV15 and TRBJ1-1; 9 bases fit TRBD1. The junction had 8 bases not matched to a gene; V was cut back by 4 bases and J by 5 bases. Germline CDR1 and CDR2: LNHNV and YYDKDF (reference sequence). This CDR3 has 15 residues. The CDR3 region is CATSIPYRGRTEAFF. The CDR3 bases are TGTGCCACCAGCATTCCGTACAGGGGGCGGACTGAAGCTTTCTTT.

This clone was picked up one time. This chain joins TRBV10-2 and TRBJ2-5, with a tentative D call TRBD1 (5 bases). Trimming cost V 5 bases and J 3 bases, with 10 bases left between them. The CDR3 is 13 amino acids. Germline V gene data show CDR1 as WSHSY and CDR2 as SAAADI. Here the CDR3 reads CASSQGPEETQYF. The CDR3 coding sequence is TGCGCCAGCAGTCAGGGCCCTGAAGAGACCCAGTACTTC.

This clone is a singleton in its sample. The chain has TRBV5-4 and TRBJ2-7; 7 bases match TRBD2. Germline loops: CDR1 SGHNT, CDR2 YYREEE (reference sequence). The CDR3 has 15 residues. With V trimmed by 4 bases and J by 3 bases, 10 bases remained unmatched. For the CDR3, the DNA is TGTGCCAGCAGCCCGGACGGGGGGAGACTCTACGAGCAGTACTTC. Amino acids: CASSPDGGRLYEQYF.

The chain employs TRBV13 and TRBJ2-1; weak D call: TRBD1 (5 bases). The CDR3 is made up of 14 amino acids. The V and J ends lost 5 bases and 3 bases respectively, with 11 bases between them. Germline V gene sequence: CDR1 PRHDT, CDR2 FYEKMQ (reference sequence). Here the CDR3 reads CASSQAGFYNEQFF. In DNA, the CDR3 is TGTGCCAGCAGCCAGGCAGGGTTCTACAATGAGCAGTTCTTC.

The chain couples TRBV28 to TRBJ2-7, with no clear D. This CDR3 comprises 13 residues. The germline gives CDR1 MDHEN, CDR2 SYDVKM. Trimming took off 6 bases at V and 7 bases at J, with 16 bases between the two ends. The CDR3 DNA reads as TGTGCCAGCAGACTGAGGTCCCGAGGTGAGCAGTACTTC. Encoded protein: CASRLRSRGEQYF.

The chain couples TRBV30 to TRBJ1-3; a possible D gene is TRBD1 (6 bases). Germline V lookup: CDR1 GTSNPN, CDR2 SVGIG (reference sequence). The CDR3 has 14 amino acids. V was pared by 0 bases and J by 2 bases, with 8 bases between. CDR3 amino acids: CAWSVQGAGNTIYF. The CDR3 nucleotides read TGTGCCTGGAGTGTACAGGGAGCTGGAAACACCATATATTTT.

J is TRBJ2-3 and V is TRBV5-1; weak D call: TRBD1 (6 bases). This CDR3 comprises 15 residues. With 1 base removed from V and 3 bases from J, the gap between germline ends came to 12 bases. In germline, CDR1 is SGHRS, CDR2 YFSETQ. This CDR3 is CASSLTGRVTDTQYF. In nucleotides, the CDR3 is TGCGCCAGCAGCTTGACAGGGCGTGTGACAGATACGCAGTATTTT.

The chain joins TRBV5-1 to TRBJ2-5; either TRBD1 or TRBD2 may fit D (5 bases each). The CDR3 contains 13 residues. Germline CDR1 reads SGHRS; CDR2 reads YFSETQ. V lost 6 bases and J lost 1, with 10 bases in between. CDR3 nucleotides: TGCGCCAGCACTGTTGGGGGCCAAGAGACCCAGTACTTC. As protein: CASTVGGQETQYF. The entire variable domain, with the rest obtained from reference TRBV5-1 and TRBJ2-5, is as follows: KAGVTQTPRYLIKTRGQQVTLSCSPISGHRSVSWYQQTPGQGLQFLFEYFSETQRNKGNFPGRFSGRQFSNSRSEMNVSTLELGDSALYLCASTVGGQETQYFGPGTRLLVL.

The V call is TRBV2, the J call TRBJ2-7; 10 positions match TRBD1. CDR3 length equals 15 residues. V was pared by 3 bases and J by 3 bases, with 5 bases of the junction left unmatched. Germline CDR1 and CDR2: SNHLY and FYNNEI. The CDR3 protein is CASSDARTGGYEQYF. DNA for the CDR3: TGTGCCAGCAGTGATGCCCGGACAGGGGGCTACGAGCAGTACTTC.

Written as DNA, the CDR3 is TGTGCCAGCAGCTCCCCCCCGCAGGGTGGCGGGGAGCTGTTTTTT. Amino acid sequence: CASSSPPQGGGELFF. The chain is built from TRBV11-3 and TRBJ2-2; TRBD1 is a possible D gene (5 bases). The CDR3 runs to 15 residues. Germline V gene lookup returns CDR1 SGHNT and CDR2 YENEEA. V was pared by 4 bases and J by 7 bases, with 16 bases between.

This clone was counted a single time. This chain uses TRBV19 with TRBJ1-1; 10 positions match TRBD1. Germline CDR1 LNHDA, CDR2 SQIVND (reference sequence). The CDR3 is made up of 14 amino acids. The junction had 6 bases not matched to a gene; V was cut back by 6 bases and J by 5 bases. The CDR3: CASRQTGGYTEAFF. The CDR3 nucleotides read TGTGCCAGTAGGCAGACAGGGGGCTATACTGAAGCTTTCTTT.

The sample holds one count of this clone. The V call is TRBV5-1, the J call TRBJ2-1; maybe TRBD1 (6 bases). In germline, CDR1 is SGHRS, CDR2 YFSETQ. The CDR3 is 17 residues long. V was clipped by 1 base and J by 9 bases, with 23 bases between them. This CDR3 reads CASSLRVAGESVGEQFF. The CDR3, as DNA: TGCGCCAGCAGCTTGCGTGTGGCAGGGGAATCGGTGGGTGAGCAGTTCTTC.

The genes are TRBV4-2 and TRBJ2-7; TRBD2 matches at 10 bases. Germline trimming cut 0 bases from V and 7 bases from J; bases unmatched to any gene: 9. The CDR3 is 16 residues long. In germline, CDR1 is LGHNA, CDR2 YNFKEQ. The DNA of the CDR3 is TGTGCCAGCAGCCAAGAGGCCAGCGGGAGGGCCTGGGAGCAGTACTTC. The encoded protein is CASSQEASGRAWEQYF.

CDR3 loop: CASSGQGNTGELFF. CDR3 in DNA: TGCGCCAGCAGCGGACAGGGCAACACCGGGGAGCTGTTTTTT. The chain links TRBV5-1 to TRBJ2-2; 8 bases line up with TRBD1. Germline V gene lookup returns CDR1 SGHRS and CDR2 YFSETQ. V trimming: 4 bases; J trimming: 2 bases; junction bases outside the gene matches: 1. This CDR3 is built from 14 residues.

The chain combines TRBV10-3 with TRBJ2-2; 8 nucleotides align to TRBD2. CDR3 length: 15 amino acids. Germline loops: CDR1 ENHRY, CDR2 SYGVKD. J lost 7 bases, V lost 6 bases, and 10 bases had no gene match. The CDR3 nucleotides read TGTGCCATCAGCGCCGGGGGGGCGTACGGCGGGGAGCTGTTTTTT. Translated: CAISAGGAYGGELFF.

The V and J genes are TRBV6-1 and TRBJ2-1, with TRBD2 matching over 9 bases. The trim removed 8 bases at V and 7 bases at J, leaving 9 bases unmatched. The germline V gene encodes CDR1 MNHNS and CDR2 SASEGT. This CDR3 is built from 14 residues. Here the CDR3 reads CASPGDSGRNEQFF. DNA for the CDR3: TGTGCCAGCCCCGGGGATAGCGGGAGAAATGAGCAGTTCTTC.

The chain uses TRBV5-1 and TRBJ2-7; no firm D call. Trimming shortened V by 0 bases and J by 4 bases, and 8 bases separated the two germline ends. Germline V gene sequence: CDR1 SGHRS, CDR2 YFSETQ. The CDR3 consists of 13 residues. Here the CDR3 DNA reads TGCGCCAGCAGCTTGGAGGCGAGTTACGAGCAGTACTTC. Protein product: CASSLEASYEQYF.

This clone was observed a single time. The chain couples TRBV10-3 to TRBJ1-4, with a tentative D call TRBD1 (6 bases). Germline V gene lookup returns CDR1 ENHRY and CDR2 SYGVKD. Between the trimmed V and J ends, which lost 5 bases and 1 base, there was a span of 17 bases. The CDR3 loop spans 17 amino acids. The CDR3 coding sequence is TGTGCCATCAGTAACCACAACAGGGTTGGAACTAATGAAAAACTGTTTTTT. Its protein is CAISNHNRVGTNEKLFF.

The rearrangement uses TRBV5-4 and TRBJ2-3; possible D gene TRBD2, 5 bases. The CDR3 is made up of 15 amino acids. V lost 1 base and J lost 1, with 10 bases in between. Germline V gives CDR1 SGHNT, CDR2 YYREEE (reference sequence). Here the CDR3 DNA reads TGTGCCAGCAGCTTGTCTCTGGGAGGCACAGATACGCAGTATTTT. It encodes CASSLSLGGTDTQYF. Complete variable domain (other parts from reference TRBV5-4 and TRBJ2-3): ETGVTQSPTHLIKTRGQQVTLRCSSQSGHNTVSWYQQALGQGPQFIFQYYREEENGRGNFPPRFSGLQFPNYSSELNVNALELDDSALYLCASSLSLGGTDTQYFGPGTRLTVL.

The chain uses TRBV9 and TRBJ1-1, with a tentative D call TRBD1 (5 bases). Germline V gene lookup returns CDR1 SGDLS and CDR2 YYNGEE. V was pared by 4 bases and J by 5 bases, with 12 bases between. The CDR3 has 13 amino acids. The CDR3 DNA is TGTGCCAGCAGCAAGGGGTACGCGACTGAAGCTTTCTTT. Its translation: CASSKGYATEAFF.

The chain recombines TRBV28 with TRBJ2-2; possibly TRBD1 or TRBD2 for D (6 bases each). This CDR3 comprises 15 residues. CDR1 is MDHEN and CDR2 is SYDVKM in the germline V gene. Trimming left V 6 bases short and J 5 bases short, with 16 bases between. The CDR3 sequence: CASSESRGETGELFF. The DNA for the CDR3 is TGTGCCAGCAGCGAATCGAGGGGGGAAACCGGGGAGCTGTTTTTT.

The rearrangement uses TRBV28 and TRBJ1-1; possibly TRBD1 for D (5 bases). Germline CDR1 and CDR2: MDHEN and SYDVKM. The CDR3 is 15 residues long. Deletions cut 5 bases from V and 2 bases from J, with 15 bases between. The chain's CDR3 is CASSVRTFRNTEAFF. CDR3 nucleotides: TGTGCCAGCAGTGTTCGGACATTCCGTAACACTGAAGCTTTCTTT.

The chain combines TRBV19 with TRBJ2-2, with D maybe TRBD2 (6 bases). The CDR3 totals 16 residues. The V gene lost 7 bases and the J gene lost 3 bases, with 18 bases spanning the gap. CDR1 is LNHDA and CDR2 is SQIVND in the germline V gene (reference sequence). In nucleotides, the CDR3 is TGTGCCAGTATTGGCGGGACTCTAGGGGACACCGGGGAGCTGTTTTTT. It is translated as CASIGGTLGDTGELFF.

This chain connects TRBV4-3 to TRBJ2-3; 8 positions agree with TRBD1. This CDR3 spans 17 amino acids. CDR1 is LGHNA and CDR2 is YSLEER in the germline V gene. The trim removed 0 bases at V and 4 bases at J, leaving 9 bases unmatched. In nucleotides, the CDR3 is TGCGCCAGCAGCCAAGATCCCGGACAGGGATGGGCAGATACGCAGTATTTT. Protein sequence: CASSQDPGQGWADTQYF.

There are a few counts of this clone. The chain employs TRBV5-1 and TRBJ1-2; D unresolved. Germline-derived CDR1 and CDR2 are SGHRS and YFSETQ. V lost 3 bases to trimming and J lost 4 bases, with 16 bases between them. The CDR3 is made up of 15 amino acids. DNA of the CDR3: TGCGCCAGCAGCTCCGGACGCACCGACCGCTATGGCTACACCTTC. It codes for CASSSGRTDRYGYTF.

The CDR3 DNA reads as TGTGCCAGTAGTTTAGCGGGGGGGAACACCGGGGAGCTGTTTTTT. Translation: CASSLAGGNTGELFF. V usage is TRBV19 and J usage is TRBJ2-2, with 10 bases matching TRBD2. The CDR3 is made up of 15 amino acids. Per germline, CDR1 LNHDA and CDR2 SQIVND (reference sequence). J gave up 1 base and V 5 bases, and 1 base lay outside the gene matches.